The 22 T cell receptor beta chains below were found in one sample sequenced in a study of a mutant IDH1 vaccine in newly diagnosed glioma. Time point indicated: week 23, last vaccination. Doses consisted of 300 ug of mutant IDH1 20-mer peptide each, paired with topical imiquimod. The data were produced by immunoSEQ multiplex PCR, yet TCRdb's version contains in-frame clones alone and is incomplete. The repertoire holds approximately 41,000 clones, with more than 60% as singletons. These receptors have no identified antigens. The source was PBMCs, collected from a glioma patient whose treatment included an IDH1 peptide vaccine. The receptors were sampled from a woman aged 40-49 years with glioma. Some clones in this sample may be carry-over from other donors' samples.

This clone was found a few times. V usage is TRBV30 and J usage is TRBJ1-4; D uncertain. This CDR3 region has 13 residues. The V end lost 0 bases, the J end lost 7 bases, and 9 bases lay between the germline ends. Germline V gene sequence: CDR1 GTSNPN, CDR2 SVGIG (reference sequence). The CDR3 DNA is TGTGCCTGGAGTGTGACCGAAGGTGAAAAACTGTTTTTT. Its protein is CAWSVTEGEKLFF.

This clone was found a few times. The genes are TRBV4-2 and TRBJ2-7; D gene uncertain. The V end lost 3 bases, the J end lost 5 bases, and 11 bases lay between the germline ends. The CDR3 is 13 amino acids. The germline V gene has CDR1 LGHNA and CDR2 YNFKEQ. The chain's CDR3 is CASSQGGLDEQYF. For the CDR3, the DNA is TGTGCCAGCAGCCAGGGTGGGCTTGACGAGCAGTACTTC.

On this clone: Other DNA sequences in the sample encode the same CDR3. The CDR3 DNA follows: TGCGCCAGCAGCCAACGAACCTCTGGGGCCAACGTCCTGACTTTC. This sequence encodes CASSQRTSGANVLTF. The chain carries TRBV4-1 and TRBJ2-6; D remains unclear. Trimming pared 2 bases from V and 0 bases from J, leaving 5 bases between. CDR1 and CDR2 from the germline V gene are MGHRA and YSYEKL. CDR3 length equals 15 residues.

This chain connects TRBV7-2 to TRBJ2-3, with D perhaps matching TRBD1 or TRBD2 (5 bases each). CDR3 length: 15 residues. Germline CDR1 is SGHTA and CDR2 is FQGNSA. The V gene lost 5 bases and the J gene lost 3 bases, with 15 bases spanning the gap. The CDR3 loop reads CASSLGAGWTDTQYF. CDR3 DNA: TGTGCCAGCAGCCTCGGGGCAGGGTGGACAGATACGCAGTATTTT.

About this clone itself: In the same sample, other DNA sequences code for this CDR3. V is TRBV29-1 and J is TRBJ2-2, with no clear D. The germline V gene has CDR1 SQVTM and CDR2 ANQGSEA. The V and J ends lost 3 bases and 0 bases respectively, with 5 bases between them. CDR3 size: 13 residues. The CDR3 DNA reads as TGCAGCGTTGATGGTCCGAACACCGGGGAGCTGTTTTTT. It yields the protein CSVDGPNTGELFF.

This rearrangement joins TRBV11-1 to TRBJ2-7; D is unresolved. The CDR3 contains 14 residues. Germline assignment: CDR1 SGHAT and CDR2 FQDESV (reference sequence). The germline V and J ends were trimmed by 2 bases and 2 bases, with 10 bases remaining between them. The CDR3 DNA reads as TGTGCCAGCAGCTTATTTCCAGGTACCTACGAGCAGTACTTC. Translating it yields CASSLFPGTYEQYF.

The CDR3 DNA reads TGTGCCAGCAGCTTGAGTCTGGGGCGGGAGCAGTACTTC. Protein: CASSLSLGREQYF. The J gene is TRBJ2-7, the V gene TRBV7-8; possibly TRBD1 for D (5 bases). The V gene lost 3 bases and the J gene lost 7 bases, with 13 bases spanning the gap. This CDR3 has 13 residues. CDR1 is SGHVS and CDR2 is FQNEAQ in the germline V gene.

The genes are TRBV7-9 and TRBJ2-7; no clear D. V was trimmed by 4 bases and J by 5 bases, leaving 21 bases between them. This CDR3 region has 16 residues. The germline CDR1 and CDR2 sequences are SEHNR and FQNEAQ (reference sequence). The chain's CDR3 is CASSSLLTTELDEQYF. The CDR3 bases are TGTGCCAGCAGCTCCCTGCTAACTACAGAGTTAGACGAGCAGTACTTC.

The V and J genes are TRBV15 and TRBJ1-5; 7 bases align to TRBD1. Germline values: CDR1 LNHNV, CDR2 YYDKDF (reference sequence). The V and J ends lost 6 bases and 0 bases, in that order; junction bases with no gene match: 5. The CDR3 loop spans 15 amino acids. The CDR3 spells CATRGQQYSNQPQHF. The CDR3 DNA sequence: TGTGCCACCAGGGGACAGCAATATAGCAATCAGCCCCAGCATTTT.

This clone was detected only once. CDR3 in amino acids: CASSQIGGEQYF. CDR3 DNA sequence: TGCGCCAGCAGCCAAATAGGGGGGGAGCAGTACTTC. V gene TRBV4-1 combines with J gene TRBJ2-7; the D gene could be TRBD1 or TRBD2 (6 bases each). Per germline, CDR1 MGHRA and CDR2 YSYEKL. This CDR3 is 12 amino acids long. V was cut by 2 bases and J by 7 bases, with 9 bases left in between.

The chain recombines TRBV5-1 with TRBJ2-3; D not certain. CDR3 length equals 14 residues. The V and J ends lost 2 bases and 2 bases respectively, with 9 bases between them. Germline CDR1 reads SGHRS; CDR2 reads YFSETQ. The CDR3 region has the DNA TGCGCCAGCAGCTTCGGACGAGACACAGATACGCAGTATTTT. It specifies CASSFGRDTDTQYF.

This clone has only a few counts. The chain joins TRBV5-1 to TRBJ2-7; 9 nucleotides align to TRBD2. Germline trimming cut 4 bases from V and 4 bases from J; bases unmatched to any gene: 9. The germline V gene encodes CDR1 SGHRS and CDR2 YFSETQ. This CDR3 region has 15 residues. The CDR3 spells CASSREVAGVYEQYF. The DNA of the CDR3 is TGCGCCAGCAGCCGGGAGGTAGCGGGAGTGTACGAGCAGTACTTC. Looking up the rest from reference TRBV5-1 and TRBJ2-7 gives the full variable domain: KAGVTQTPRYLIKTRGQQVTLSCSPISGHRSVSWYQQTPGQGLQFLFEYFSETQRNKGNFPGRFSGRQFSNSRSEMNVSTLELGDSALYLCASSREVAGVYEQYFGPGTRLTVT.

In this sample, this clone turned up a few times. V usage is TRBV4-2 and J usage is TRBJ1-2, with TRBD1 matching over 8 bases. The trim removed 3 bases at V and 6 bases at J, leaving 6 bases unmatched. The CDR3 covers 14 residues. CDR1 is LGHNA and CDR2 is YNFKEQ in the germline V gene. The CDR3 reads CASSQGRTGHGYTF. In nucleotides, the CDR3 is TGTGCCAGCAGCCAGGGTCGGACAGGGCATGGCTACACCTTC.

The rearrangement uses TRBV27 and TRBJ1-1; a possible D gene is TRBD1 (5 bases). Trimming stripped 7 bases from V and 1 base from J, with 16 bases between. The V gene's germline CDR1 is MNHEY and CDR2 SMNVEV (reference sequence). The CDR3 has 15 residues. This CDR3 reads CASTYTTGGNTEAFF. DNA for the CDR3: TGTGCCAGCACGTATACGACCGGGGGGAACACTGAAGCTTTCTTT.

This clone showed up just a few times. The J gene is TRBJ1-1, the V gene TRBV25-1, with D possibly being TRBD1 (6 bases). The germline CDR1 and CDR2 sequences are MGHDK and SYGVNS. The CDR3 runs 15 residues. Trimming removed 6 bases at V and 1 base at J, with 15 bases between. The CDR3 bases are TGTGCCAGCAGGGACCCCCTGACAGGGAACACTGAAGCTTTCTTT. Amino acids: CASRDPLTGNTEAFF.

J is TRBJ1-2 and V is TRBV6-1; D is uncertain. Germline V CDR1 and CDR2: MNHNS, SASEGT. The V gene lost 10 bases and the J gene lost 8 bases, with 17 bases spanning the gap. CDR3 length equals 12 residues. CDR3 DNA: TGTGCCACCCTTCAAATATTCGGGGGCTACACCTTC. This sequence encodes CATLQIFGGYTF.

The chain combines TRBV6-5 with TRBJ2-1; weak D call: TRBD1 (6 bases). Trimming took off 6 bases at V and 10 bases at J, with 13 bases between the two ends. Germline-derived CDR1 and CDR2 are MNHEY and SVGAGI. The CDR3 runs 12 residues. The CDR3 loop is CASSSPGQEQFF. The CDR3 nucleotides read TGTGCCAGCAGCTCGCCGGGACAAGAGCAGTTCTTC.

The chain links TRBV7-9 to TRBJ2-7; perhaps TRBD1 as D (6 bases). The germline V gene has CDR1 SEHNR and CDR2 FQNEAQ (reference sequence). This CDR3 is 14 amino acids long. V shed 4 bases and J shed 3 bases, with 13 bases lying between them. CDR3 sequence reads: CASSSAGEVYEQYF. Written as DNA, the CDR3 is TGTGCCAGCAGCTCGGCAGGGGAAGTCTACGAGCAGTACTTC.

J is TRBJ2-2 and V is TRBV28; the match to TRBD2 covers 12 bases. The CDR3 is made up of 16 amino acids. The germline CDR1 and CDR2 sequences are MDHEN and SYDVKM. J was trimmed by 7 bases and V by 6 bases; bases with no gene match: 9. The CDR3 here is CASSRLAGGPGGELFF. DNA of the CDR3: TGTGCCAGCAGCCGTCTAGCGGGAGGGCCTGGCGGGGAGCTGTTTTTT.

The chain links TRBV9 to TRBJ1-2; D is perhaps TRBD1 (5 bases). The germline CDR1 and CDR2 sequences are SGDLS and YYNGEE. V shed 7 bases and J shed 5 bases, with 12 bases lying between them. The CDR3 extends over 12 amino acids. In DNA form, the CDR3 reads TGTGCCAGCGAGGGCAACAGGTATGGCTACACCTTC. Amino acids: CASEGNRYGYTF.

By proportion, this clone is medium-sized. The rearrangement joins TRBV7-9 to TRBJ1-5, with D possibly matching TRBD1 (5 bases). This CDR3 is 14 amino acids long. The ends were cut back, 2 bases at V and 7 bases at J, with 12 bases in the middle. CDR1 and CDR2 from the germline V gene are SEHNR and FQNEAQ (reference sequence). CDR3 region: CASSLPGFGQPQHF. The CDR3 DNA is TGTGCCAGCAGCTTACCAGGGTTTGGCCAGCCCCAGCATTTT. The whole variable domain, remainder taken from reference TRBV7-9 and TRBJ1-5, is DTGVSQNPRHKITKRGQNVTFRCDPISEHNRLYWYRQTLGQGPEFLTYFQNEAQLEKSRLLSDRFSAERPKGSFSTLEIQRTEQGDSAMYLCASSLPGFGQPQHFGDGTRLSIL.

The rearrangement joins TRBV30 to TRBJ1-1; no firm D call. CDR1 and CDR2 from the germline V gene are GTSNPN and SVGIG (reference sequence). Trimming took off 1 base at V and 6 bases at J, with 9 bases between the two ends. The CDR3 sequence is 12 residues long. CDR3 DNA sequence: TGTGCCTGGAGTGGAGAAGGCCCTGAAGCTTTCTTT. It codes for CAWSGEGPEAFF.